This record looks at one T cell receptor beta chain sequence and its context. Its specificity is unknown. The data were taken from a study of T cell repertoires in cytomegalovirus infection. Study-wide results and limits: Individuals carrying CMV plus the relevant HLA were identified by cumulative frequency of public TCR beta families.

J was trimmed by 7 bases and V by 1 base; bases with no gene match: 12. The CDR3 is made up of 16 amino acids. The germline CDR1 and CDR2 sequences are MGHRA and YSYEKL. TCRdb ran MiXCR on the reads and lists one entry per CDR3 protein. The sample lists under 850,000 distinct CDR3 sequences; under 40% were seen once. Specimen: PBMCs. This clonotype was sampled from a human donor in good health (CMV status not recorded). Some clones in this sample may be carry-over from other donors' samples. The chain is built from TRBV4-1 and TRBJ1-1; 7 bases agree with TRBD1. CDR3 in amino acids: CASSQAQGVFSGEAFF. CDR3 DNA: TGCGCCAGCAGCCAAGCTCAGGGGGTCTTCAGCGGTGAAGCTTTCTTT.